These 30 T cell receptor beta chains were sequenced from one sample in a study of T cell repertoires in cytomegalovirus infection. TCRdb independently ran MiXCR on the reads; one entry per CDR3 protein. Found here are about 260,000 distinct CDR3 sequences, about an eighth of them singletons; the top ten hold 7.5% to 10%. What was sequenced was PBMCs. The origin of the receptors is a human donor in good health (CMV status not recorded). Some clones in this sample may be carry-over from other donors' samples.

The chain combines TRBV20-1 with TRBJ2-1; TRBD2 agrees at 7 bases. With 0 bases clipped from V and 5 bases from J, the junction kept 7 bases outside the gene matches. This CDR3 region has 15 residues. Germline V gene data show CDR1 as DFQATT and CDR2 as SNEGSKA (reference sequence). The CDR3 protein is CSARDLSSGHNEQFF. CDR3 nucleotide sequence: TGCAGTGCTAGAGATCTGTCTAGCGGTCACAATGAGCAGTTCTTC.

This sequence joins TRBV29-1 and TRBJ1-2; D perhaps matches TRBD1 (5 bases). V dropped 3 bases and J dropped 5 bases, with 13 bases sitting between them. This CDR3 is 13 amino acids long. Germline CDR1 is SQVTM and CDR2 is ANQGSEA. CDR3 in DNA: TGCAGCGTTGAGGACCTCGGGGGGTATGGCTACACCTTC. It specifies CSVEDLGGYGYTF. The full variable domain, completed using reference TRBV29-1 and TRBJ1-2, is SAVISQKPSRDICQRGTSLTIQCQVDSQVTMMFWYRQQPGQSLTLIATANQGSEATYESGFVIDKFPISRPNLTFSTLTVSNMSPEDSSIYLCSVEDLGGYGYTFGSGTRLTVV.

This clonotype came up a few times. The gene calls are TRBV18 and TRBJ1-5; a possible D gene is TRBD1 (5 bases). Deletions cut 3 bases from V and 6 bases from J, with 12 bases between. The CDR3 covers 14 residues. Germline CDR1 and CDR2: KGHSH and LQKENI. The CDR3 DNA is TGTGCCAGCTCACCTGACAGTGGAAGTCAGCCCCAGCATTTT. Its translation: CASSPDSGSQPQHF. Combining the CDR3 with reference TRBV18 and TRBJ1-5 gives the whole variable domain NAGVMQNPRHLVRRRGQEARLRCSPMKGHSHVYWYRQLPEEGLKFMVYLQKENIIDESGMPKERFSAEFPKEGPSILRIQQVVRGDSAAYFCASSPDSGSQPQHFGDGTRLSIL.

This clonotype has a handful of counts. The gene calls are TRBV4-2 and TRBJ2-7, with D possibly being TRBD1 or TRBD2 (5 bases each). Trimming removed 4 bases at V and 3 bases at J, with 19 bases between. The CDR3 is 16 amino acids. Germline CDR1 and CDR2: LGHNA and YNFKEQ. CDR3 nucleotide sequence: TGTGCCAGCAGCCCCCCCCGGGAACGGGGCCACTACGAGCAGTACTTC. Its protein is CASSPPRERGHYEQYF.

Of note for this clonotype: A much more abundant neighbour one base away suggests this may be a read error. The chain employs TRBV9 and TRBJ2-5; a possible D gene is TRBD1 (6 bases). V lost 4 bases to trimming and J lost 2 bases, with 6 bases between them. The CDR3 is 12 amino acids. The germline V gene has CDR1 SGDLS and CDR2 YYNGEE. Here the CDR3 reads CASSQGQETQYF. In DNA form, the CDR3 reads TGTGCCAGCAGCCAGGGGCAAGAGACCCAGTACTTC.

This clonotype was counted between two and nine times. V usage is TRBV29-1 and J usage is TRBJ2-2; a weak D match, TRBD1 (5 bases). V gave up 3 bases and J gave up 6 bases, with 11 bases separating them. The length of the CDR3 is 13 residues. Germline V CDR1 and CDR2: SQVTM, ANQGSEA. The CDR3 region has the DNA TGCAGCGTTGACAGGGATCGAGCCGGGGAGCTGTTTTTT. Translating it yields CSVDRDRAGELFF.

This chain connects TRBV29-1 to TRBJ1-1; unclear D gene. Germline assignment: CDR1 SQVTM and CDR2 ANQGSEA. The CDR3 length is 14 residues. V lost 4 bases and J 0 bases, leaving 12 bases between the germline ends. The CDR3 sequence: CSVVRRPMNTEAFF. CDR3 coding DNA: TGCAGCGTTGTTCGGAGACCCATGAACACTGAAGCTTTCTTT. Complete variable domain (other parts from reference TRBV29-1 and TRBJ1-1): SAVISQKPSRDICQRGTSLTIQCQVDSQVTMMFWYRQQPGQSLTLIATANQGSEATYESGFVIDKFPISRPNLTFSTLTVSNMSPEDSSIYLCSVVRRPMNTEAFFGQGTRLTVV.

This clonotype was seen ten or more times. V usage is TRBV7-9 and J usage is TRBJ2-5; perhaps TRBD2 as D (5 bases). CDR3 length: 15 amino acids. Germline V CDR1 and CDR2: SEHNR, FQNEAQ (reference sequence). V lost 1 base, J lost 2 bases, and 11 bases lay in between. The DNA of the CDR3 is TGTGCCAGCAGCTTAGGGAGGACGGGGCAAGAGACCCAGTACTTC. Translated: CASSLGRTGQETQYF. The full variable domain, in which reference TRBV7-9 and TRBJ2-5 provide the parts outside the CDR3, is DTGVSQNPRHKITKRGQNVTFRCDPISEHNRLYWYRQTLGQGPEFLTYFQNEAQLEKSRLLSDRFSAERPKGSFSTLEIQRTEQGDSAMYLCASSLGRTGQETQYFGPGTRLLVL.

This clonotype was counted many times. The chain recombines TRBV7-9 with TRBJ1-4; D gene uncertain. V lost 5 bases to trimming and J lost 0 bases, with 10 bases between them. The CDR3 has 15 residues. The germline V gene encodes CDR1 SEHNR and CDR2 FQNEAQ (reference sequence). CDR3 sequence reads: CASSQTRATNEKLFF. CDR3 DNA sequence: TGTGCCAGCAGCCAGACGCGTGCAACTAATGAAAAACTGTTTTTT.

This clonotype showed up many times. J is TRBJ2-1 and V is TRBV7-2, with 7 bases that match TRBD1. With 3 bases clipped from V and 0 bases from J, the junction kept 8 bases outside the gene matches. The CDR3 spans 17 residues. Germline-derived CDR1 and CDR2 are SGHTA and FQGNSA. The CDR3 coding sequence is TGTGCCAGCAGCTTCCGTGGGGACAGAAGCTCCTACAATGAGCAGTTCTTC. Translation gives CASSFRGDRSSYNEQFF.

This clonotype was observed many times. The rearrangement uses TRBV28 and TRBJ1-5; maybe TRBD1 (5 bases). The germline gives CDR1 MDHEN, CDR2 SYDVKM. Trimming removed 4 bases from V and 7 bases from J, with 32 bases in between. CDR3 length: 20 amino acids. The CDR3 region is CASSSISPQASPPRRQPQHF. The CDR3 DNA reads as TGTGCCAGCAGTTCCATTAGCCCACAGGCTTCTCCTCCCAGAAGGCAGCCCCAGCATTTT.

V gene TRBV20-1 combines with J gene TRBJ2-3, with 13 positions matching TRBD2. The J segment lost 3 bases and the V segment lost 6 bases, leaving 9 bases of the junction unmatched. CDR3 length: 16 amino acids. Germline V gene sequence: CDR1 DFQATT, CDR2 SNEGSKA (reference sequence). The CDR3 DNA follows: TGCAGTGCCCCCGGACTAGCGGGAGCAGGGACAGATACGCAGTATTTT. The encoded protein is CSAPGLAGAGTDTQYF.

This clonotype was seen repeatedly, ten times or more. The V and J genes are TRBV7-2 and TRBJ2-7; 11 nucleotides line up with TRBD2. The trim removed 6 bases at V and 0 bases at J, leaving 4 bases unmatched. Germline CDR1 is SGHTA and CDR2 is FQGNSA. The CDR3 totals 15 residues. DNA for the CDR3: TGTGCCAGCAGGACTACTAGCGGGGGCTCCTACGAGCAGTACTTC. This sequence encodes CASRTTSGGSYEQYF.

This clonotype was recorded a few times. This rearrangement joins TRBV6-5 to TRBJ2-3, with 7 bases identical to TRBD2. This CDR3 has 13 residues. V was pared by 10 bases and J by 1 base, with 5 bases of the junction left unmatched. Germline CDR1 is MNHEY and CDR2 is SVGAGI. The CDR3 reads CATRDYRTDTQYF. DNA for the CDR3: TGTGCCACCCGGGACTACCGCACAGATACGCAGTATTTT.

Only a few counts were recorded for this clonotype. The V gene is TRBV6-2 or TRBV6-3, the J gene TRBJ2-1, with 11 bases aligning to TRBD1. The ends lost 10 bases at V and 6 bases at J; junction bases unmatched: 5. Looked up from germline, CDR1 is MNHEY and CDR2 is SVGEGT. CDR3 length: 13 amino acids. This CDR3 is CAISGTGGNEQFF. The CDR3 bases are TGTGCCATTTCCGGGACAGGGGGCAATGAGCAGTTCTTC.

The CDR3 here is CASSLRPALGLSDEQFF. CDR3 DNA: TGTGCCAGCAGCTTGCGTCCAGCCCTAGGTTTAAGCGATGAGCAGTTCTTC. V and J are TRBV5-5 and TRBJ2-1; D unclear. The germline CDR1 and CDR2 sequences are SGHKS and YYEKEE (reference sequence). V was pared by 1 base and J by 8 bases, with 22 bases between. This CDR3 is built from 17 residues. The entire variable domain, with the rest obtained from reference TRBV5-5 and TRBJ2-1, is as follows: DAGVTQSPTHLIKTRGQQVTLRCSPISGHKSVSWYQQVLGQGPQFIFQYYEKEERGRGNFPDRFSARQFPNYSSELNVNALLLGDSALYLCASSLRPALGLSDEQFFGPGTRLTVL.

This clonotype was counted ten times or more. This sequence joins TRBV7-2 and TRBJ2-2; the D gene is possibly TRBD2 (5 bases). This CDR3 comprises 14 residues. From germline, CDR1 is SGHTA and CDR2 FQGNSA. With 5 bases removed from V and 1 base from J, the gap between germline ends came to 8 bases. The CDR3 nucleotides read TGTGCCAGCAGCCGAGGGTTGAACACCGGGGAGCTGTTTTTT. This sequence encodes CASSRGLNTGELFF.

The CDR3 bases are TGTGCCAGCACCGCCCTGGGGGGGAACACCGGGGAGCTGTTTTTT. This gives the protein CASTALGGNTGELFF. J is TRBJ2-2 and V is TRBV7-8; tentatively, D is TRBD2 (6 bases). The germline CDR1 and CDR2 sequences are SGHVS and FQNEAQ. Deletions cut 7 bases from V and 1 base from J, with 13 bases between. The CDR3 has 15 amino acids.

This clonotype was recorded a few times. CDR3 sequence (DNA): TGTGCCAGCAGCTTAGGGGGGGTTGGGGCGCCGGGGTACAATGAGCAGTTCTTC. The encoded protein is CASSLGGVGAPGYNEQFF. The chain combines TRBV7-9 with TRBJ2-1; weak D call: TRBD2 (6 bases). The CDR3 is 18 amino acids. V was shortened by 1 base and J by 4 bases, with 20 bases between the two germline ends. The germline gives CDR1 SEHNR, CDR2 FQNEAQ (reference sequence).

The chain links TRBV20-1 to TRBJ2-3; D not resolved. Germline V CDR1 and CDR2: DFQATT, SNEGSKA (reference sequence). The CDR3 extends over 14 amino acids. V lost 6 bases and J lost 2, with 15 bases in between. The CDR3 DNA sequence: TGCAGTGCGACGGGCGCCAACCCCACAGATACGCAGTATTTT. This encodes CSATGANPTDTQYF.

The gene calls are TRBV29-1 and TRBJ2-7; 8 bases align to TRBD1. Germline CDR1 SQVTM, CDR2 ANQGSEA. The CDR3 covers 13 residues. Trimming removed 3 bases from V and 4 bases from J; junction bases left unmatched: 5. Here the CDR3 reads CSVETGVLYEQYF. In nucleotides, the CDR3 is TGCAGCGTTGAGACAGGGGTTCTGTACGAGCAGTACTTC.

This clonotype was observed a few times. This chain uses TRBV6-1 with TRBJ2-3, with D uncertain. Germline loops: CDR1 MNHNS, CDR2 SASEGT. The CDR3 is 14 residues long. V shed 2 bases and J shed 0 bases, with 6 bases lying between them. This CDR3 is CASSEPGSTDTQYF. The CDR3 DNA follows: TGTGCCAGCAGTGAACCAGGAAGCACAGATACGCAGTATTTT.

The chain couples TRBV6-1 to TRBJ2-6; the D gene could be TRBD1 or TRBD2 (5 bases each). Looked up from germline, CDR1 is MNHNS and CDR2 is SASEGT. V was clipped by 6 bases and J by 2 bases, with 11 bases between them. The CDR3 runs 15 residues. CDR3 protein: CASRLDRPGANVLTF. CDR3 sequence (DNA): TGTGCCAGCAGACTAGACAGACCTGGGGCCAACGTCCTGACTTTC.

This clonotype was seen ten or more times. J is TRBJ1-6 and V is TRBV2, with D unresolved. The CDR3 covers 16 residues. The V gene lost 5 bases and the J gene lost 5 bases, with 16 bases spanning the gap. Germline-derived CDR1 and CDR2 are SNHLY and FYNNEI. The CDR3 region has the DNA TGTGCCAGCAGTTCGACATTTTCAAGGGATAATTCACCCCTCCACTTT. Translating gives CASSSTFSRDNSPLHF.

The table lists this clonotype with a few counts. The chain combines TRBV7-3 with TRBJ2-5; D ambiguous. The CDR3 is made up of 13 amino acids. CDR1 and CDR2 (germline): SGHTA, FQGTGA. V was pared by 4 bases and J by 4 bases, with 10 bases between. CDR3 DNA sequence: TGTGCCAGCAGCTCTAATCTCGGAGAGACCCAGTACTTC. Translation gives CASSSNLGETQYF.

At least ten counts were recorded for this clonotype. V and J are TRBV6-1 and TRBJ2-1, with D perhaps TRBD2 (5 bases). Trimming took 1 base from V and 5 from J, leaving 9 bases between them. CDR3 length: 14 amino acids. CDR1 and CDR2 from the germline V gene are MNHNS and SASEGT. The DNA for the CDR3 is TGTGCCAGCAGTGAAGGCGGGTTAGACAATGAGCAGTTCTTC. Its protein is CASSEGGLDNEQFF.

This clonotype was picked up a small number of times. The V and J genes are TRBV20-1 and TRBJ2-1; unclear D gene. V dropped 4 bases and J dropped 4 bases, with 8 bases sitting between them. The V gene's germline CDR1 is DFQATT and CDR2 SNEGSKA (reference sequence). The CDR3 extends over 12 amino acids. CDR3 protein: CSATSRYNEQFF. The CDR3 nucleotides are TGCAGTGCTACCTCTAGGTACAATGAGCAGTTCTTC.

The chain has TRBV29-1 and TRBJ1-2; possibly TRBD1 for D (5 bases). Deletions cut 7 bases from V and 4 bases from J, with 13 bases between. CDR3 size: 12 residues. Germline assignment: CDR1 SQVTM and CDR2 ANQGSEA. Written as DNA, the CDR3 is TGCAGCGGGGGGGGGGTACCCTATGGCTACACCTTC. Protein sequence: CSGGGVPYGYTF.

The V and J genes are TRBV28 and TRBJ2-7, with D perhaps matching TRBD2 (6 bases). The CDR3 is made up of 13 amino acids. Between the trimmed V and J ends, which lost 7 bases and 2 bases, there was a span of 12 bases. Germline CDR1 MDHEN, CDR2 SYDVKM. Here the CDR3 reads CASNGGVPYEQYF. The CDR3 DNA reads TGTGCCAGCAACGGCGGGGTACCCTACGAGCAGTACTTC.

In its sample, this clonotype was seen many times. DNA of the CDR3: TGTGCCAGCAGTGAATTTGACAGGCGCAATTCACCCCTCCACTTT. As protein: CASSEFDRRNSPLHF. The V call is TRBV2, the J call TRBJ1-6; TRBD1 is a possible D gene (6 bases). The CDR3 consists of 15 residues. Germline CDR1 reads SNHLY; CDR2 reads FYNNEI. The ends were cut back, 2 bases at V and 7 bases at J, with 12 bases in the middle. The entire variable domain, with the rest obtained from reference TRBV2 and TRBJ1-6, is as follows: EPEVTQTPSHQVTQMGQEVILRCVPISNHLYFYWYRQILGQKVEFLVSFYNNEISEKSEIFDDQFSVERPDGSNFTLKIRSTKLEDSAMYFCASSEFDRRNSPLHFGNGTRLTVT.